What follows are 31 T cell receptor beta chains derived from one specimen sequenced in a study of T cell clonality in common variable immunodeficiency. Their antigen targets remain unknown. Clones were sequenced by immunoSEQ multiplex PCR, and TCRdb holds only the in-frame ones, with some missing. The sample was found to contain about 28,000 clones, and every one recurs. General study results and limits: Common variable immunodeficiency TCR beta sequences reportedly had fewer deletions and N-nucleotide insertions.

Sequenced input: peripheral blood mononuclear cells. The receptor set was obtained from a human donor with common variable immunodeficiency.

This clone was seen a few times. Coverage ceases 3 residues before the CDR3 finishes, and the germline J gene fills in the end. This chain uses TRBV19 with TRBJ2-3; 11 bases are a match to TRBD1. CDR1 is LNHDA and CDR2 is SQIVND in the germline V gene (reference sequence). V trimming: 7 bases; J trimming: 8 bases; junction bases outside the gene matches: 8. CDR3 size: 14 residues. Incomplete CDR3 DNA: TGTGCCAGTAAACAGGACAGGGGGCTGAGTACG. Amino acids: CASKQDRGLST. The CDR3, in full, reads CASKQDRGLSTQYF. Full variable domain (outside the CDR3, taken from reference TRBV19 and TRBJ2-3): DGGITQSPKYLFRKEGQNVTLSCEQNLNHDAMYWYRQDPGQGLRLIYYSQIVNDFQKGDIAEGYSVSREKKESFPLTVTSAQKNPTAFYLCASKQDRGLSTQYFGPGTRLTVL.

This clone was seen ten or more times. The CDR3 end is not reached by the read, which stops 3 residues before it; the germline J gene fills it in. This sequence joins TRBV18 and TRBJ2-3; a weak D match, TRBD1 (5 bases). Germline V gene sequence: CDR1 KGHSH, CDR2 LQKENI. V shed 2 bases and J shed 0 bases, with 9 bases lying between them. This CDR3 region has 15 residues. CDR3 residues: CASSPRGQSTDTQYF. The covered CDR3 bases are TGTGCCAGCTCACCAAGGGGTCAGAGCACAGATACG.

This clone came up a few times. The sequenced CDR3 bases are TGTGCCAGCAGTGAGGCCGCGGGACAGGGAGATGAAAAA. The encoded protein is CASSEAAGQGDEK. The entire CDR3 reads CASSEAAGQGDEKLFF. The V and J genes are TRBV6-1 and TRBJ1-4; 9 positions match TRBD1. The read stops 3 residues short of the end of the CDR3; the missing end is completed from the germline J gene. With V trimmed by 3 bases and J by 6 bases, 8 bases remained unmatched. Germline lookup yields CDR1 MNHNS and CDR2 SASEGT. The CDR3 is 16 residues long.

This clone has only a few counts. The read finishes 3 residues shy of the CDR3 end, and the germline J gene is used to complete it. The V gene is TRBV19, the J gene TRBJ2-2; 9 bases match TRBD2. Germline values: CDR1 LNHDA, CDR2 SQIVND (reference sequence). The CDR3 is made up of 14 amino acids. V lost 3 bases to trimming and J lost 7 bases; unmatched junction nucleotides: 3. CDR3 region: CASSMASGNGELFF. The CDR3 bases that were read are TGTGCCAGTAGTATGGCTAGCGGGAACGGGGAG.

In its sample, this clone was seen many times. The read ends 3 residues shy of where the CDR3 ends; the end is completed using the germline J gene. V gene TRBV7-6 combines with J gene TRBJ2-3; D may be TRBD1 (6 bases). The CDR3 covers 15 residues. Germline values: CDR1 SGHVS, CDR2 FNYEAQ. Trimming took off 1 base at V and 2 bases at J, with 10 bases between the two ends. CDR3: CASSLGQGITDTQYF. The part of the CDR3 DNA that was read is TGTGCCAGCAGCTTAGGGCAGGGGATCACAGATACG. Complete variable domain (other parts from reference TRBV7-6 and TRBJ2-3): GAGVSQSPRYKVTKRGQDVALRCDPISGHVSLYWYRQALGQGPEFLTYFNYEAQQDKSGLPNDRFSAERPEGSISTLTIQRTEQRDSAMYRCASSLGQGITDTQYFGPGTRLTVL.

Ten or more counts support this clone. Read sequence stops 3 residues before the CDR3 end, and the germline J gene provides the missing end. The V gene is TRBV12-3 or TRBV12-4, the J gene TRBJ2-5; 7 positions agree with TRBD1. CDR3 length equals 12 residues. J gave up 7 bases and V 6 bases, and 5 bases lay outside the gene matches. This CDR3 is CASRGDSGTQYF. The CDR3 bases that were read are TGTGCCAGCAGGGGGGACAGTGGGACC.

This clone was seen only a few times. The missing CDR3 end, 3 residues past where the read stops, is filled in from the germline J gene. V and J are TRBV2 and TRBJ2-5; 9 nucleotides agree with TRBD2. Germline V gives CDR1 SNHLY, CDR2 FYNNEI. Germline trimming cut 8 bases from V and 5 bases from J; bases unmatched to any gene: 15. The CDR3 runs to 16 residues. CDR3: CASVGGEGLAGETQYF. Partial CDR3 DNA: TGTGCCAGCGTCGGGGGGGAGGGACTAGCAGGCGAGACC. Combining the CDR3 with reference TRBV2 and TRBJ2-5 gives the whole variable domain EPEVTQTPSHQVTQMGQEVILRCVPISNHLYFYWYRQILGQKVEFLVSFYNNEISEKSEIFDDQFSVERPDGSNFTLKIRSTKLEDSAMYFCASVGGEGLAGETQYFGPGTRLLVL.

The table lists this clone with many counts. The read gets to within 3 residues of the CDR3 end, and the germline J gene fills in the rest. The V gene is TRBV7-2, the J gene TRBJ1-5; a weak D match, TRBD1 (6 bases). The germline CDR1 and CDR2 sequences are SGHTA and FQGNSA. This CDR3 is 15 amino acids long. Trimming took off 5 bases at V and 2 bases at J, with 13 bases between the two ends. The CDR3 DNA, read in part, is TGTGCCAGCAGCGCCCAGGGGCGGGGCAATCAGCCC. Its protein product is CASSAQGRGNQP. The whole CDR3 is CASSAQGRGNQPQHF.

This clone appeared many times. Sequencing ends 3 residues short of the CDR3 end; the germline J gene provides the rest. The genes are TRBV5-1 and TRBJ2-5; TRBD2 is a possible D gene (5 bases). V was trimmed by 5 bases and J by 4 bases, leaving 12 bases between them. Looked up from germline, CDR1 is SGHRS and CDR2 is YFSETQ. CDR3 length equals 13 residues. Incomplete CDR3 DNA: TGCGCCAGCAGACCGGGGAGTCCAGAGACC. This codes for CASRPGSPET. The CDR3 in full is CASRPGSPETQYF.

A remark on this clone: The read terminates 3 residues before the CDR3 end, so the remaining end is supplied by the germline J gene. The chain is built from TRBV30 and TRBJ1-2; D may be TRBD1 (5 bases). The CDR3 sequence is 13 residues long. Per the germline V gene, CDR1 is GTSNPN and CDR2 is SVGIG (reference sequence). V was clipped by 3 bases and J by 6 bases, with 14 bases between them. Incomplete CDR3 DNA: TGTGCCTGGAGGGGGGGTACGGGGAATGGC. Translated: CAWRGGTGNG. The full CDR3 protein reads CAWRGGTGNGYTF. Together with reference TRBV30 and TRBJ1-2, the CDR3 gives the full variable domain: SQTIHQWPATLVQPVGSPLSLECTVEGTSNPNLYWYRQAAGRGLQLLFYSVGIGQISSEVPQNLSASRPQDRQFILSSKKLLLSDSGFYLCAWRGGTGNGYTFGSGTRLTVV.

This clone came up a few times. The read terminates 3 residues ahead of where the CDR3 ends, so the germline J gene completes it. V and J are TRBV7-9 and TRBJ2-7; 9 nucleotides agree with TRBD2. CDR3 size: 14 residues. The V gene end was trimmed by 4 bases and the J gene end by 6 bases; junction bases not matched to a gene: 7. CDR1 is SEHNR and CDR2 is FQNEAQ in the germline V gene (reference sequence). CDR3 bases read: TGTGCCAGCAGCTCGTCTAGCGGGGCCTCCGAG. This codes for CASSSSSGASE. The CDR3, in full, reads CASSSSSGASEQYF.

This clone was seen a few times. The DNA ends 3 residues before the CDR3 does, and the rest of the CDR3 is filled in from the germline J gene. The V and J genes are TRBV6-2 or TRBV6-3 and TRBJ2-1; the D gene is possibly TRBD2 (5 bases). CDR1 is MNHEY and CDR2 is SVGEGT in the germline V gene. V was shortened by 3 bases and J by 3 bases, with 12 bases between the two germline ends. The CDR3 has 15 residues. The CDR3 bases that were read are TGTGCCAGCAGTTATATAAGGCGGGTCTACAATGAG. This codes for CASSYIRRVYNE. The entire CDR3 reads CASSYIRRVYNEQFF.

The table lists this clone with many counts. Read sequence stops 3 residues before the CDR3 end, and the germline J gene provides the missing end. The chain uses TRBV7-2 and TRBJ1-1; weak D call: TRBD1 (5 bases). Trimming took 0 bases from V and 5 from J, leaving 10 bases between them. The germline V gene encodes CDR1 SGHTA and CDR2 FQGNSA. The CDR3 totals 14 residues. CDR3 DNA, as far as it was read: TGTGCCAGCAGCTTAGCAGGGGCGTTAACTGAA. Protein: CASSLAGALTE. The complete CDR3 protein is CASSLAGALTEAFF.

In its sample, this clone was seen many times. The DNA ends 3 residues before the CDR3 does, and the rest of the CDR3 is filled in from the germline J gene. This chain uses TRBV9 with TRBJ1-1; D not resolved. The CDR3 loop spans 14 amino acids. V was trimmed by 0 bases and J by 1 base, leaving 7 bases between them. The germline CDR1 and CDR2 sequences are SGDLS and YYNGEE. The DNA read from the CDR3 is TGTGCCAGCAGCGTAGAGGCACAGAACACTGAA. Translated, it gives CASSVEAQNTE. The full CDR3 reads CASSVEAQNTEAFF.

The table lists this clone with many counts. The CDR3 end falls 3 residues outside the read, so it is completed with the germline J gene. This chain connects TRBV6-4 to TRBJ2-3, with 11 nucleotides matching TRBD1. CDR1 is MRHNA, CDR2 SNTAGT, per germline. V gave up 5 bases and J gave up 4 bases; unmatched junction bases: 5. CDR3 size: 15 residues. CDR3 bases read: TGTGCCAGCAGTACGGGACAGGGGGAGGCAGATACG. This translates into CASSTGQGEADT. The complete CDR3 protein is CASSTGQGEADTQYF.

There are many counts of this clone. The sequenced fragment ends 3 residues before the CDR3 boundary, so the rest is inferred from the germline J gene. The J gene is TRBJ2-6, the V gene TRBV30; D possibly corresponds to TRBD1 (5 bases). Germline lookup yields CDR1 GTSNPN and CDR2 SVGIG (reference sequence). The CDR3 loop spans 14 amino acids. Deletions cut 5 bases from V and 0 bases from J, with 8 bases between. CDR3 DNA, as far as it was read: TGTGCCTGGGGGGCCGACTCTGGGGCCAACGTC. As protein: CAWGADSGANV. The full CDR3 protein is CAWGADSGANVLTF.

This clone came up many times. The read terminates 3 residues before the CDR3 end, so the remaining end is supplied by the germline J gene. V usage is TRBV7-9 and J usage is TRBJ2-3; a weak D match, TRBD2 (5 bases). This CDR3 region has 14 residues. The germline CDR1 and CDR2 sequences are SEHNR and FQNEAQ (reference sequence). The germline V and J ends were trimmed by 1 base and 8 bases, with 13 bases remaining between them. CDR3 DNA, as far as it was read: TGTGCCAGCAGCTTAGTACTAGAGGGCAGTACG. Amino acids: CASSLVLEGST. The entire CDR3 sequence reads CASSLVLEGSTQYF. The whole variable domain, remainder taken from reference TRBV7-9 and TRBJ2-3, is DTGVSQNPRHKITKRGQNVTFRCDPISEHNRLYWYRQTLGQGPEFLTYFQNEAQLEKSRLLSDRFSAERPKGSFSTLEIQRTEQGDSAMYLCASSLVLEGSTQYFGPGTRLTVL.

Details on this clone: The CDR3 end is not reached by the read, which stops 3 residues before it; the germline J gene fills it in. This sequence joins TRBV20-1 and TRBJ2-1, with D possibly matching TRBD2 (6 bases). The CDR3 consists of 14 residues. The ends were cut back, 5 bases at V and 6 bases at J, with 17 bases in the middle. Germline CDR1 and CDR2: DFQATT and SNEGSKA (reference sequence). Partial CDR3 DNA: TGCAGTGCTGTCCAGTTGCGGGGAGTCAATGAG. Its protein is CSAVQLRGVNE. The full CDR3 sequence reads CSAVQLRGVNEQFF.

This clone was seen repeatedly, ten times or more. The read ends 3 residues before the CDR3 terminus; that terminus is restored from the germline J gene. The V call is TRBV29-1, the J call TRBJ2-3; no reliable D call. This CDR3 spans 13 amino acids. Germline V lookup: CDR1 SQVTM, CDR2 ANQGSEA. V was cut by 5 bases and J by 1 base, with 10 bases left in between. CDR3 DNA (partial): TGCAGCGTTAACCCTACAGGCACAGATACG. It is translated as CSVNPTGTDT. The whole CDR3 sequence is CSVNPTGTDTQYF.

The CDR3 sequence is CASKANTEAFF. CDR3 bases read: TGTGCCAGTAAGGCGAACACTGAA. The gene calls are TRBV19 and TRBJ1-1; D gene uncertain. The read ends 3 residues shy of where the CDR3 ends; the end is completed using the germline J gene. With 7 bases removed from V and 1 base from J, the gap between germline ends came to 4 bases. Germline CDR1 reads LNHDA; CDR2 reads SQIVND (reference sequence). The CDR3 length is 11 residues.

Ten or more counts support this clone. The read terminates 3 residues ahead of where the CDR3 ends, so the germline J gene completes it. The chain uses TRBV7-9 and TRBJ1-5, with D possibly TRBD1 on 6 matching bases. Trimming removed 3 bases at V and 5 bases at J, with 11 bases between. This CDR3 contains 14 residues. Germline lookup yields CDR1 SEHNR and CDR2 FQNEAQ (reference sequence). The sequenced CDR3 bases are TGTGCCAGCAGCTTTCGGGACACCTATCAGCCC. It yields the protein CASSFRDTYQP. The CDR3 in its entirety is CASSFRDTYQPQHF.

This clone was seen many times. Sequencing ends 3 residues short of the CDR3 end; the germline J gene provides the rest. This chain connects TRBV2 to TRBJ2-1, with 7 bases fitting TRBD1. V shed 8 bases, J shed 5 bases, and the junction held 6 bases outside the gene matches. The germline V gene encodes CDR1 SNHLY and CDR2 FYNNEI. The CDR3 spans 13 residues. The part of the CDR3 DNA that was read is TGTGCCAGCGCGTGGGACAGAAACAATGAG. Protein product: CASAWDRNNE. The whole CDR3 sequence reads CASAWDRNNEQFF.

As regards this clone: The read finishes 3 residues shy of the CDR3 end, and the germline J gene is used to complete it. The chain couples TRBV7-9 to TRBJ2-5; TRBD1 matches at 7 bases. Germline V CDR1 and CDR2: SEHNR, FQNEAQ (reference sequence). The J segment lost 3 bases and the V segment lost 5 bases, leaving 6 bases of the junction unmatched. The CDR3 runs to 14 residues. The part of the CDR3 DNA that was read is TGTGCCAGCAGCCGGACAGGCTGGAAAGAGACC. Protein sequence: CASSRTGWKET. The CDR3, in full, reads CASSRTGWKETQYF. The full variable domain, in which reference TRBV7-9 and TRBJ2-5 provide the parts outside the CDR3, is DTGVSQNPRHKITKRGQNVTFRCDPISEHNRLYWYRQTLGQGPEFLTYFQNEAQLEKSRLLSDRFSAERPKGSFSTLEIQRTEQGDSAMYLCASSRTGWKETQYFGPGTRLLVL.

This clone was counted ten times or more. The read finishes 3 residues shy of the CDR3 end, and the germline J gene is used to complete it. V is TRBV5-1 and J is TRBJ1-1; TRBD1 matches 7 bases. The CDR3 has 15 amino acids. Germline loops: CDR1 SGHRS, CDR2 YFSETQ. CDR3 sequence: CASSLGGRGFEVAFF. Incomplete CDR3 DNA: TGCGCCAGCAGCTTGGGCGGCAGGGGGTTTGAGGTA.

There are a few counts of this clone. The sequenced fragment ends 3 residues before the CDR3 boundary, so the rest is inferred from the germline J gene. The chain combines TRBV6-2 or TRBV6-3 with TRBJ2-7, with 10 nucleotides matching TRBD2. Germline V gene sequence: CDR1 MNHEY, CDR2 SVGEGT. V shed 4 bases and J 6 bases; nucleotides not matched to a gene: 9. The CDR3 spans 15 residues. CDR3: CASSSRAGGRGEQYF. Incomplete CDR3 DNA: TGTGCCAGCAGTTCCCGAGCGGGGGGGCGAGGCGAG.

In this sample, this clone turned up a few times. The DNA ends 3 residues before the CDR3 does, and the rest of the CDR3 is filled in from the germline J gene. This rearrangement joins TRBV5-6 to TRBJ2-7; TRBD1 matches at 7 bases. This CDR3 contains 13 residues. J was trimmed by 2 bases and V by 7 bases; bases with no gene match: 6. Per germline, CDR1 SGHDT and CDR2 YYEEEE. The sequenced part of the CDR3 DNA is TGTGCCAGCCGGGACAGTCTAACCTACGAG. Its translation: CASRDSLTYE. The whole CDR3 is CASRDSLTYEQYF. The full variable domain, completed using reference TRBV5-6 and TRBJ2-7, is DAGVTQSPTHLIKTRGQQVTLRCSPKSGHDTVSWYQQALGQGPQFIFQYYEEEERQRGNFPDRFSGHQFPNYSSELNVNALLLGDSALYLCASRDSLTYEQYFGPGTRLTVT.

Comments on this clone: The sequence runs out 3 residues before the end of the CDR3; the remainder is reconstructed from the germline J gene. The rearrangement joins TRBV7-9 to TRBJ1-2, with TRBD1 matching over 10 bases. Per the germline V gene, CDR1 is SEHNR and CDR2 is FQNEAQ (reference sequence). CDR3 size: 12 residues. The covered CDR3 bases are TGTGCCAGCAGCCAGGGACAGGGGGGC. This sequence encodes CASSQGQGG. The entire CDR3 protein reads CASSQGQGGYTF.

As for this clone: The CDR3 goes on 3 residues after the read ends, and that part is filled in from the germline J gene. The rearrangement uses TRBV5-1 and TRBJ2-5; 9 nucleotides agree with TRBD1. CDR3 length: 17 residues. CDR1 is SGHRS, CDR2 YFSETQ, per germline. With 4 bases clipped from V and 1 base from J, the junction kept 11 bases outside the gene matches. CDR3 protein: CASSAGQGWGPQETQYF. Incomplete CDR3 DNA: TGCGCCAGCAGCGCAGGACAGGGGTGGGGGCCCCAAGAGACC.

A note on this clone: The read gets to within 3 residues of the CDR3 end, and the germline J gene fills in the rest. The chain employs TRBV6-1 and TRBJ2-7; D may be TRBD1 (8 bases). Germline V CDR1 and CDR2: MNHNS, SASEGT. The CDR3 has 15 residues. Trimming removed 3 bases from V and 4 bases from J, with 16 bases in between. The chain's CDR3 is CASSDGQGGLYEQYF. The sequenced CDR3 bases are TGTGCCAGCAGTGACGGACAGGGAGGGCTGTACGAG.

As concerns this clone: The observed sequence ends 3 residues before the CDR3 terminus, with the missing tail filled in from the germline J gene. The genes are TRBV6-2 or TRBV6-3 and TRBJ2-5; 9 bases are a match to TRBD1. Germline CDR1 MNHEY, CDR2 SVGEGT. The CDR3 sequence is 16 residues long. V lost 0 bases to trimming and J lost 4 bases; unmatched junction nucleotides: 6. The CDR3: CASSYSRQGVRETQYF. The covered CDR3 bases are TGTGCCAGCAGTTACTCCCGACAGGGGGTAAGAGAGACC.

Comment on this clone: The CDR3 end is not reached by the read, which stops 3 residues before it; the germline J gene fills it in. The chain employs TRBV7-9 and TRBJ2-1; TRBD1 aligns across 10 bases. Germline CDR1 is SEHNR and CDR2 is FQNEAQ (reference sequence). The CDR3 consists of 14 residues. Trimming took 4 bases from V and 9 from J; bases not matched to a gene: 6. CDR3 region: CASSSGQGRFEQFF. The CDR3 DNA, read in part, is TGTGCCAGCAGCTCGGGACAGGGGAGGTTTGAG. The variable domain in full, completed from reference TRBV7-9 and TRBJ2-1, reads DTGVSQNPRHKITKRGQNVTFRCDPISEHNRLYWYRQTLGQGPEFLTYFQNEAQLEKSRLLSDRFSAERPKGSFSTLEIQRTEQGDSAMYLCASSSGQGRFEQFFGPGTRLTVL.